The rows below give T cell receptor beta chains drawn from one sample of a study of T cell changes during pregnancy in multiple sclerosis. The assay was immunoSEQ multiplex PCR, and TCRdb's table has in-frame clones only and misses some. Of over 35,000 clones detected, roughly 91% appear once; the ten largest clones hold approximately 7.8%. Source: CD8+ T cells from peripheral blood mononuclear cells, taken before pregnancy. All receptors derive from a female donor with multiple sclerosis, enrolled in a pregnancy study. Both conserved end residues are part of each CDR3. Fields, in order: D gene, V gene, J gene, clone size, CDR3 protein, CDR3 DNA. The D gene is left open where the match is weak. The listing skips clone size in some rows; elsewhere it reads once, few, many or a size class.

D gene: -; V gene: TRBV5-4; J gene: TRBJ2-1; clone size: -; CDR3 protein: CASSLEGAGPYNEQFF; CDR3 DNA: TGTGCCAGCAGCTTGGAAGGCGCGGGGCCCTACAATGAGCAGTTCTTC
D gene: -; V gene: TRBV21-1; J gene: TRBJ2-2; clone size: -; CDR3 protein: CASSKDGVGGRAADTGELFF; CDR3 DNA: TGTGCCAGCAGCAAAGACGGGGTCGGCGGGAGGGCCGCGGACACCGGGGAGCTGTTTTTT
D gene: TRBD1; V gene: TRBV6-5; J gene: TRBJ1-1; clone size: -; CDR3 protein: CASSWTGEAFF; CDR3 DNA: TGTGCCAGCAGTTGGACAGGGGAAGCTTTCTTT
D gene: TRBD1; V gene: TRBV28; J gene: TRBJ1-4; clone size: -; CDR3 protein: CASSGVDRGQMTTNEKLFF; CDR3 DNA: TGTGCCAGCAGTGGGGTGGACAGGGGGCAGATGACGACTAATGAAAAACTGTTTTTT
D gene: -; V gene: TRBV7-9; J gene: TRBJ2-7; clone size: -; CDR3 protein: CASSLPSRGYEQYF; CDR3 DNA: TGTGCCAGCAGCTTGCCTTCTAGGGGCTACGAGCAGTACTTC
D gene: -; V gene: TRBV2; J gene: TRBJ2-5; clone size: -; CDR3 protein: CASERGETQYF; CDR3 DNA: TGTGCCAGCGAACGCGGGGAGACCCAGTACTTC
D gene: TRBD2; V gene: TRBV11-2; J gene: TRBJ2-7; clone size: once; CDR3 protein: CASSYSGSSSDEQYF; CDR3 DNA: TGTGCCAGCAGCTATAGCGGGAGCTCAAGCGACGAGCAGTACTTC
D gene: -; V gene: TRBV6-6; J gene: TRBJ2-7; clone size: -; CDR3 protein: CASSYPEAGIYEQYF; CDR3 DNA: TGTGCCAGCAGTTACCCGGAAGCAGGGATTTACGAGCAGTACTTC
D gene: TRBD2; V gene: TRBV11-3; J gene: TRBJ2-5; clone size: -; CDR3 protein: CASSLDRVLAGPRETQYF; CDR3 DNA: TGTGCCAGCAGCTTAGATCGGGTGCTAGCGGGGCCCCGGGAGACCCAGTACTTC
D gene: TRBD2; V gene: TRBV19; J gene: TRBJ2-7; clone size: -; CDR3 protein: CASSLAGLGYEQYF; CDR3 DNA: TGTGCCAGTAGCCTAGCGGGATTGGGCTACGAGCAGTACTTC
D gene: -; V gene: TRBV2; J gene: TRBJ2-7; clone size: -; CDR3 protein: CASSEGRGVSYEQYF; CDR3 DNA: TGTGCCAGCAGTGAAGGCAGGGGGGTCTCCTACGAGCAGTACTTC
D gene: -; V gene: TRBV2; J gene: TRBJ2-2; clone size: -; CDR3 protein: CASRSGQLTGELFF; CDR3 DNA: TGTGCCAGCAGGAGCGGACAGCTCACCGGGGAGCTGTTTTTT
D gene: -; V gene: TRBV5-5; J gene: TRBJ2-3; clone size: -; CDR3 protein: CASSLEGSGTDTQYF; CDR3 DNA: TGTGCCAGCAGCTTGGAGGGTAGCGGCACAGATACGCAGTATTTT
D gene: TRBD1; V gene: TRBV9; J gene: TRBJ1-2; clone size: -; CDR3 protein: CASSVQGGQHSTTNYGYTF; CDR3 DNA: TGTGCCAGCAGCGTTCAAGGGGGACAGCACAGTACCACTAACTATGGCTACACCTTC
D gene: TRBD1; V gene: TRBV2; J gene: TRBJ2-1; clone size: -; CDR3 protein: CASSDETGGRLGQYNEQFF; CDR3 DNA: TGTGCCAGCAGTGATGAGACAGGGGGCCGGCTAGGCCAATACAATGAGCAGTTCTTC
D gene: -; V gene: TRBV28; J gene: TRBJ2-3; clone size: few; CDR3 protein: CASSPLLAETHTDTQYF; CDR3 DNA: TGTGCCAGCAGTCCCTTGCTAGCCGAAACCCACACAGATACGCAGTATTTT
D gene: -; V gene: TRBV2; J gene: TRBJ2-7; clone size: once; CDR3 protein: CASSEQRTYEQYF; CDR3 DNA: TGTGCCAGCAGTGAACAGCGGACCTACGAGCAGTACTTC
D gene: TRBD1; V gene: TRBV4-2; J gene: TRBJ1-5; clone size: few; CDR3 protein: CASSQGTGLQPQHF; CDR3 DNA: TGTGCCAGCAGCCAAGGGACAGGGTTACAGCCCCAGCATTTT
D gene: TRBD2; V gene: TRBV18; J gene: TRBJ2-7; clone size: -; CDR3 protein: CASSPEAGGPQEQYF; CDR3 DNA: TGTGCCAGCTCACCTGAAGCGGGAGGGCCTCAAGAGCAGTACTTC
D gene: -; V gene: TRBV5-4; J gene: TRBJ1-1; clone size: few; CDR3 protein: CASSLAGEAFF; CDR3 DNA: TGTGCCAGCAGCTTGGCAGGTGAAGCTTTCTTT
D gene: -; V gene: TRBV18; J gene: TRBJ2-1; clone size: -; CDR3 protein: CASSPGGGSEQFF; CDR3 DNA: TGTGCCAGCTCACCGGGGGGGGGCAGTGAGCAGTTCTTC
D gene: -; V gene: TRBV4-1; J gene: TRBJ2-7; clone size: -; CDR3 protein: CASSQGTGEQYF; CDR3 DNA: TGCGCCAGCAGCCAAGGGACGGGGGAGCAGTACTTC
D gene: -; V gene: TRBV4-3; J gene: TRBJ2-3; clone size: many; CDR3 protein: CASSQDHGSGADTQYF; CDR3 DNA: TGCGCCAGCAGCCAAGATCACGGGAGCGGTGCAGATACGCAGTATTTT
D gene: -; V gene: TRBV6-5; J gene: TRBJ2-7; clone size: -; CDR3 protein: CASSQTRKSYEQYF; CDR3 DNA: TGTGCCAGCAGCCAGACAAGGAAAAGCTACGAGCAGTACTTC